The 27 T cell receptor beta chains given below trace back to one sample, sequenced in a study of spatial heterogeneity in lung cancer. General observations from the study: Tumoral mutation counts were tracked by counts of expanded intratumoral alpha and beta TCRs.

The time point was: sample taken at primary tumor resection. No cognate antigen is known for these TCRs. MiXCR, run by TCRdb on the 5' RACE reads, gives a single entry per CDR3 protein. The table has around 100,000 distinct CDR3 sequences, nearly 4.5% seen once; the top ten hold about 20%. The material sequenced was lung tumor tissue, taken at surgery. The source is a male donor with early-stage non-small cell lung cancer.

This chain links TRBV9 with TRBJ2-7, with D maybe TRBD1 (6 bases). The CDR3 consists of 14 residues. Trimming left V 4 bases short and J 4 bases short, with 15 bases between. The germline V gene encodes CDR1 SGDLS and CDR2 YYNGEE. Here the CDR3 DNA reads TGTGCCAGCAGCCCCAGGACAGACCAGTACGAGCAGTACTTC. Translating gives CASSPRTDQYEQYF.

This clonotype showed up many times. In DNA, the CDR3 is TGTGCCAGCAGTTTTTGGATTAAGGGCACTGAAGCTTTCTTT. Translating it yields CASSFWIKGTEAFF. The V call is TRBV28, the J call TRBJ1-1; D is undetermined. CDR3 length equals 14 residues. V was pared by 3 bases and J by 4 bases, with 12 bases between. From germline, CDR1 is MDHEN and CDR2 SYDVKM.

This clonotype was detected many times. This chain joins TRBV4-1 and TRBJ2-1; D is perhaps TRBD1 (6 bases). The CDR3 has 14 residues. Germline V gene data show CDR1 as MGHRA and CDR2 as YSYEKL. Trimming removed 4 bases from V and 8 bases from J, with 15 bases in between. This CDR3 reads CASSLRQVEDEQFF. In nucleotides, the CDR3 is TGCGCCAGCAGCCTCCGACAGGTCGAGGATGAGCAGTTCTTC.

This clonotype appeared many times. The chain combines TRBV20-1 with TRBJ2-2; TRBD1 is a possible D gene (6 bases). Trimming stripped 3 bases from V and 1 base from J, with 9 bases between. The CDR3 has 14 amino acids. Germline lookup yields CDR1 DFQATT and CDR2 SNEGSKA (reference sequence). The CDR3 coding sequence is TGCAGTGCTAGTTCGGGACAGAACACCGGGGAGCTGTTTTTT. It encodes CSASSGQNTGELFF.

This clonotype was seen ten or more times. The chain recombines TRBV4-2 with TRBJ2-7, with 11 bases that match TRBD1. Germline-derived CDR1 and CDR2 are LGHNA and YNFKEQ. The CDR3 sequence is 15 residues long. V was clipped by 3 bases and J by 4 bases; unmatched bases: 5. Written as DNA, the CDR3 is TGTGCCAGCAGCCACAGGACAGGGGGCAATTACGAGCAGTACTTC. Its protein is CASSHRTGGNYEQYF.

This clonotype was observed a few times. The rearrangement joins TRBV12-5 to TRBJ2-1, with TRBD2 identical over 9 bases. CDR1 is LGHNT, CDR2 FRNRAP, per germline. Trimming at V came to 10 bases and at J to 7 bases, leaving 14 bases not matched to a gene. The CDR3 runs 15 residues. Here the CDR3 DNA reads TGTGCTACCCGGACGGCTCTAGCGGGACGAAATGAGCAGTTCTTC. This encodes CATRTALAGRNEQFF.

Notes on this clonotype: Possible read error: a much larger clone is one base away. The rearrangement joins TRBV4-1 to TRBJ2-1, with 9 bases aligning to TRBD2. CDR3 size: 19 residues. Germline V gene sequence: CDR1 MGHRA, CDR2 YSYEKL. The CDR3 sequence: CASSQGLAGFASSYKEQFF. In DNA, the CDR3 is TGCGCCAGCAGCCAGGGCCTAGCGGGGTTTGCGAGCTCCTACAAAGAGCAGTTCTTC.

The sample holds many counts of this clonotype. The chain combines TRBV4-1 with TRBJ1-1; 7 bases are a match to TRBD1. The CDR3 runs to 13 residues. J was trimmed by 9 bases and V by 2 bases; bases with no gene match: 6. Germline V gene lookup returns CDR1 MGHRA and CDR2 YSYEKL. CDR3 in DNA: TGCGCCAGCAGCCAATATGGGACAGATAAAGCTTTCTTT. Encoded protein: CASSQYGTDKAFF.

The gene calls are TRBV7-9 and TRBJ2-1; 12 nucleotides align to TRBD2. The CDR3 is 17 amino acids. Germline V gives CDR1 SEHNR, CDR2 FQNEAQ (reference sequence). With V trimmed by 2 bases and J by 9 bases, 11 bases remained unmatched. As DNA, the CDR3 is TGTGCCAGCAGCTTATATCGACTAGCGGGAGTTCACGGTGAGCAGTTCTTC. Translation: CASSLYRLAGVHGEQFF.

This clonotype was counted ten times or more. The CDR3 protein is CAGRSSGANVLTF. The CDR3 DNA follows: TGTGCCGGCCGAAGCTCTGGGGCCAACGTCCTGACTTTC. The chain has TRBV28 and TRBJ2-6; D remains unclear. CDR1 and CDR2 (germline): MDHEN, SYDVKM. V dropped 11 bases and J dropped 0 bases, with 8 bases sitting between them. The CDR3 has 13 residues. Full variable domain (outside the CDR3, taken from reference TRBV28 and TRBJ2-6): DVKVTQSSRYLVKRTGEKVFLECVQDMDHENMFWYRQDPGLGLRLIYFSYDVKMKEKGDIPEGYSVSREKKERFSLILESASTNQTSMYLCAGRSSGANVLTFGAGSRLTVL.

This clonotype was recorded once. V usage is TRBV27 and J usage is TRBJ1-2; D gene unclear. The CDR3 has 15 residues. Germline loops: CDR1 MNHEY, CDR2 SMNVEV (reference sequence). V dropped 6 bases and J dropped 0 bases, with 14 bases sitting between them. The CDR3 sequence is CASSHDGRANYGYTF. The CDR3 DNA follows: TGTGCCAGCAGCCACGACGGAAGAGCTAACTATGGCTACACCTTC.

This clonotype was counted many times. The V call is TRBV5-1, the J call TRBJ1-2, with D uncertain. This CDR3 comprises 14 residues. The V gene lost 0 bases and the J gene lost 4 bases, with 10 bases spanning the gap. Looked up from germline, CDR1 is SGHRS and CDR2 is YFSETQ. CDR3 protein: CASSLDPRIYGYTF. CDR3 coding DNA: TGCGCCAGCAGCTTGGACCCAAGGATCTATGGCTACACCTTC.

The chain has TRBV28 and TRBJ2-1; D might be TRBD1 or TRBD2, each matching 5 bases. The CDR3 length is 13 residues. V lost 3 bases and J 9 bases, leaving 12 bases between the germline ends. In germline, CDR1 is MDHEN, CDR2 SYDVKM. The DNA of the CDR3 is TGTGCCAGCAGTTTGGGGGTACCTACTGAGCAGTTCTTC. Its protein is CASSLGVPTEQFF.

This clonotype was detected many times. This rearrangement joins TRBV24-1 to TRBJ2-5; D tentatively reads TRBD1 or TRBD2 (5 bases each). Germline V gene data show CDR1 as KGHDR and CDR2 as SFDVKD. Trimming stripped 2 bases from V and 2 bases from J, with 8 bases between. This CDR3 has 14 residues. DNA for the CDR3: TGTGCCACCAGTGATTGGGACCTTCAAGAGACCCAGTACTTC. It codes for CATSDWDLQETQYF.

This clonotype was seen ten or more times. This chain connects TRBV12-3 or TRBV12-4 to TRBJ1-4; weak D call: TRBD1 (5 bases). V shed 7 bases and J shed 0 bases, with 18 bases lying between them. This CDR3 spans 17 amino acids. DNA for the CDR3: TGTGCCAGCACCCGGGGGGGGAAGCGTTCAACTAATGAAAAACTGTTTTTT. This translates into CASTRGGKRSTNEKLFF.

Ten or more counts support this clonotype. CDR3 DNA: TGCAGCGTTGAGTTCTCGGGACAGGGTTCAGCTTTCTTT. It translates to CSVEFSGQGSAFF. V and J are TRBV29-1 and TRBJ1-1; 9 nucleotides match TRBD1. V shed 3 bases and J 10 bases; nucleotides not matched to a gene: 9. The CDR3 has 13 residues. Germline CDR1 is SQVTM and CDR2 is ANQGSEA.

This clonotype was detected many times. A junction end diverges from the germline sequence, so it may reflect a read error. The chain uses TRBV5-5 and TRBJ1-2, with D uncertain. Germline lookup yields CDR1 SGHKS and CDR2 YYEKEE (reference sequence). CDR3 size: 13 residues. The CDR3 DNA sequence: TGTGCCAGCAGCTTGGAGGGTAACTTTGGCTACACCTTC. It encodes CASSLEGNFGYTF.

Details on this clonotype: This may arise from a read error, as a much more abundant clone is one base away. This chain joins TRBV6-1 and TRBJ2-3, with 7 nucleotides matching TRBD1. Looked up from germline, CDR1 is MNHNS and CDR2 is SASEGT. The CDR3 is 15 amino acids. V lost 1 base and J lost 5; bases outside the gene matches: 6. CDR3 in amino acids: CASSEGLGGKDTQYF. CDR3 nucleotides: TGTGCCAGCAGTGAAGGGTTAGGGGGCAAAGATACGCAGTATTTT.

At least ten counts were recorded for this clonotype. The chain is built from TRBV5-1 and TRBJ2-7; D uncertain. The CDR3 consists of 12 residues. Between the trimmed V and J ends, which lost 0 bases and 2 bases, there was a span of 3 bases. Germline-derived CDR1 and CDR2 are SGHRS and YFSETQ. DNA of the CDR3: TGCGCCAGCAGCTTGGTTCCCTACGAGCAGTACTTC. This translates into CASSLVPYEQYF.

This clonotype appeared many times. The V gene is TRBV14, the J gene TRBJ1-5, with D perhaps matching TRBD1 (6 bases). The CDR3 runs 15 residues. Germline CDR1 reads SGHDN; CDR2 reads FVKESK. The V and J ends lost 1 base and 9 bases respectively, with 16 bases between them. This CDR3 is CASSQGGAKGGPQHF. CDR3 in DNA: TGTGCCAGCAGCCAAGGAGGGGCCAAAGGGGGGCCCCAGCATTTT.

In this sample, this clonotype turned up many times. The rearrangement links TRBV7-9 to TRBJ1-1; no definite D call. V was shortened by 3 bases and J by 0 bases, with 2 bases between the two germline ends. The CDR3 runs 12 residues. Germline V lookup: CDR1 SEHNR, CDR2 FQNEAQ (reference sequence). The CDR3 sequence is CASSLLNTEAFF. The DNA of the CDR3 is TGTGCCAGCAGCTTGCTGAACACTGAAGCTTTCTTT.

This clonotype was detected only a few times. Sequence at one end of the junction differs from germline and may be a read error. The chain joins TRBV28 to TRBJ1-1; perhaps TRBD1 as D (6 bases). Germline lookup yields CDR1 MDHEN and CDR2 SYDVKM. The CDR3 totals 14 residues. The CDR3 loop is CANSPLHRDTEAFF. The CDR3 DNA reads TGTGCCAACAGTCCGCTCCACAGGGACACTGAAGCTTTCTTT.

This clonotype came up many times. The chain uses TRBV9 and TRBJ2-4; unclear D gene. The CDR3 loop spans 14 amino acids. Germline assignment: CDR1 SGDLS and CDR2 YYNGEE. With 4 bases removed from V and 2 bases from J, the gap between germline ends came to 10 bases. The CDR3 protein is CASSPFDTKNIQYF. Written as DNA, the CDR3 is TGTGCCAGCAGCCCCTTTGATACCAAAAACATTCAGTACTTC. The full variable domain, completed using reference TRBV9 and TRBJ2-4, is DSGVTQTPKHLITATGQRVTLRCSPRSGDLSVYWYQQSLDQGLQFLIQYYNGEERAKGNILERFSAQQFPDLHSELNLSSLELGDSALYFCASSPFDTKNIQYFGAGTRLSVL.

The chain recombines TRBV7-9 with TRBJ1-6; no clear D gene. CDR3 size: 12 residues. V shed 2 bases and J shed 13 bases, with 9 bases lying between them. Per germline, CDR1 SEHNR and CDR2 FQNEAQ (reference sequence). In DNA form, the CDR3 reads TGTGCCAGCAGCTTATCCCCTGACCCCCTCCACTTT. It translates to CASSLSPDPLHF.

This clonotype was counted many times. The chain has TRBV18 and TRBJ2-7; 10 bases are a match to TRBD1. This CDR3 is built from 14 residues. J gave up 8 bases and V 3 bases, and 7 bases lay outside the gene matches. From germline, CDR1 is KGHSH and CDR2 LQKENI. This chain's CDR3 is CASSPEGQGSQQYF. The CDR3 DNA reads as TGTGCCAGCTCACCTGAGGGACAGGGGTCTCAGCAGTACTTC.

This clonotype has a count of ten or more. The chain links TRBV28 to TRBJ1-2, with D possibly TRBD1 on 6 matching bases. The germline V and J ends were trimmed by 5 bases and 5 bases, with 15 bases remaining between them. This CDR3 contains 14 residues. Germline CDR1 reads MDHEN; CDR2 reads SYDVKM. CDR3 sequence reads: CASSPHDRFYGYTF. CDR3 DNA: TGTGCCAGCAGTCCGCATGACAGGTTTTATGGCTACACCTTC.

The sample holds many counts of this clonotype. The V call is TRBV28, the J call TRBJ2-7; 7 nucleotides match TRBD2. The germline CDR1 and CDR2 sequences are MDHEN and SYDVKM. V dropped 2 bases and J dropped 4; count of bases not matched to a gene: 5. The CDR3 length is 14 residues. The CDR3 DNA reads TGTGCCAGCAGTTTAGGGGGAGGGCAATACGAGCAGTACTTC. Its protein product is CASSLGGGQYEQYF.